The 17 T cell receptor beta chains below all came from one sample that was sequenced in a study of cytomegalovirus exposure and HLA in healthy donors (dated by TCRdb to 2017 to 2019). The library was generated by the immunoSEQ multiplex PCR assay. For the multiplex PCR, a mixture combining 60 forward primers for TCR Vbeta segments and 13 reverse primers for TCR Jbeta segments was used. The source is immuneACCESS, and TCRdb retained only in-frame sequences with V and J called. Part of the clones is not carried over; for the studies checked, unresolved V genes explain less than half of this, and the remainder is unexplained. Recorded for this sample are 250,000 to 350,000 clones; roughly 85% of them occurred a single time. Jointly, the top ten make up around 4% of the sample. Sequenced sample: PBMCs. These receptors were taken from a man in his forties in good health and CMV-seropositive.

This rearrangement joins TRBV27 to TRBJ1-1; TRBD1 is a possible D gene (5 bases). CDR3 length: 14 amino acids. CDR1 is MNHEY, CDR2 SMNVEV, per germline (reference sequence). V shed 5 bases and J shed 3 bases, with 13 bases lying between them. The CDR3 region is CASSVSRAYTEAFF. In nucleotides, the CDR3 is TGTGCCAGCAGTGTGTCCAGGGCTTACACTGAAGCTTTCTTT.

The V and J genes are TRBV5-6 and TRBJ2-6, with D unresolved. V was trimmed by 0 bases and J by 0 bases, leaving 4 bases between them. In germline, CDR1 is SGHDT, CDR2 YYEEEE. CDR3 length: 15 amino acids. The CDR3: CASSLGHSGANVLTF. CDR3 nucleotide sequence: TGTGCCAGCAGCTTGGGTCACTCTGGGGCCAACGTCCTGACTTTC.

The chain joins TRBV7-2 to TRBJ1-5; 7 nucleotides match TRBD1. Germline V gene sequence: CDR1 SGHTA, CDR2 FQGNSA. V was clipped by 3 bases and J by 9 bases; unmatched bases: 8. This CDR3 spans 14 amino acids. CDR3 amino acids: CASSLRQGGGPQHF. CDR3 DNA sequence: TGTGCCAGCAGCTTGCGACAGGGCGGAGGGCCCCAGCATTTT.

This chain uses TRBV4-3 with TRBJ2-2; no reliable D call. Trimming stripped 5 bases from V and 13 bases from J, with 26 bases between. Germline CDR1 LGHNA, CDR2 YSLEER. CDR3 length: 16 amino acids. CDR3 coding DNA: TGCGCCAGCAGCTCCCAGGAAGCCCCTGGTCCCGTAGGGCTGTTTTTT. Encoded protein: CASSSQEAPGPVGLFF.

This clone came up once. The chain links TRBV6-4 to TRBJ2-1, with D perhaps matching TRBD1 (5 bases). V was shortened by 3 bases and J by 0 bases, with 9 bases between the two germline ends. Germline V gene data show CDR1 as MRHNA and CDR2 as SNTAGT. The CDR3 spans 15 residues. The CDR3 DNA sequence: TGTGCCAGCAGTGAAGGAGACAGCTCCTACAATGAGCAGTTCTTC. It encodes CASSEGDSSYNEQFF.

The J gene is TRBJ1-1, the V gene TRBV7-9; possibly TRBD1 for D (6 bases). Trimming took 5 bases from V and 4 from J, leaving 17 bases between them. The CDR3 is 15 residues long. Germline V CDR1 and CDR2: SEHNR, FQNEAQ (reference sequence). The CDR3 loop reads CASSPDQGKGTEAFF. The CDR3 DNA sequence: TGTGCCAGCAGCCCCGATCAGGGGAAGGGCACTGAAGCTTTCTTT.

The chain carries TRBV5-1 and TRBJ2-1; D perhaps matches TRBD2 (6 bases). V was trimmed by 4 bases and J by 5 bases, leaving 19 bases between them. The germline gives CDR1 SGHRS, CDR2 YFSETQ. This CDR3 is built from 16 residues. CDR3 DNA: TGCGCCAGCAGCCGAGGGACTTTCCGTATCAACAATGAGCAGTTCTTC. Translated: CASSRGTFRINNEQFF.

The chain has TRBV28 and TRBJ1-1; maybe TRBD1 (5 bases). The germline V gene has CDR1 MDHEN and CDR2 SYDVKM. Trimming removed 4 bases from V and 5 bases from J, with 11 bases in between. This CDR3 is built from 13 residues. In nucleotides, the CDR3 is TGTGCCAGCAGTTCAAGACAGAGGACTGAAGCTTTCTTT. Encoded protein: CASSSRQRTEAFF.

This CDR3 reads CACRQLAANTGELFF. The CDR3 DNA is TGTGCCTGCCGCCAACTAGCAGCTAACACCGGGGAGCTGTTTTTT. The chain is built from TRBV30 and TRBJ2-2; TRBD2 is a possible D gene (6 bases). The germline V and J ends were trimmed by 6 bases and 2 bases, with 16 bases remaining between them. Germline CDR1 GTSNPN, CDR2 SVGIG (reference sequence). The CDR3 runs 15 residues. Full variable domain (missing parts from reference TRBV30 and TRBJ2-2): SQTIHQWPATLVQPVGSPLSLECTVEGTSNPNLYWYRQAAGRGLQLLFYSVGIGQISSEVPQNLSASRPQDRQFILSSKKLLLSDSGFYLCACRQLAANTGELFFGEGSRLTVL.

The rearrangement uses TRBV4-3 and TRBJ2-7; D is unresolved. V lost 0 bases to trimming and J lost 2 bases, with 14 bases between them. The CDR3 spans 16 residues. Germline CDR1 reads LGHNA; CDR2 reads YSLEER. The CDR3 here is CASSQDGGSSTYEQYF. CDR3 DNA: TGCGCCAGCAGCCAAGATGGCGGCAGCTCGACCTACGAGCAGTACTTC.

Only one count was recorded for this clone. CDR3 bases: TGTGCCAGCAGATACGGACAGCAGAACACCGGGGAGCTGTTTTTT. It encodes CASRYGQQNTGELFF. This chain links TRBV5-4 with TRBJ2-2; weak D call: TRBD1 (6 bases). The CDR3 loop spans 15 amino acids. Germline V lookup: CDR1 SGHNT, CDR2 YYREEE (reference sequence). V was cut by 5 bases and J by 1 base, with 12 bases left in between.

The chain combines TRBV2 with TRBJ2-5; 8 nucleotides line up with TRBD1. The length of the CDR3 is 15 residues. V lost 6 bases and J lost 4; bases outside the gene matches: 10. The V gene's germline CDR1 is SNHLY and CDR2 FYNNEI. The CDR3 reads CASRFGQGPSETQYF. The CDR3 DNA sequence: TGTGCCAGCAGATTCGGACAGGGTCCATCAGAGACCCAGTACTTC.

CDR3 residues: CSVVADLYQETQYF. The CDR3 DNA follows: TGCAGCGTTGTCGCAGACTTGTACCAAGAGACCCAGTACTTC. This chain uses TRBV29-1 with TRBJ2-5; D is ambiguous. CDR1 is SQVTM and CDR2 is ANQGSEA in the germline V gene. The germline V and J ends were trimmed by 4 bases and 0 bases, with 12 bases remaining between them. This CDR3 region has 14 residues.

V gene TRBV7-9 combines with J gene TRBJ1-2; weak D call: TRBD1 (5 bases). Looked up from germline, CDR1 is SEHNR and CDR2 is FQNEAQ (reference sequence). The V and J ends lost 1 base and 1 base respectively, with 13 bases between them. CDR3 length: 16 amino acids. This chain's CDR3 is CASSLDVGGINYGYTF. CDR3 coding DNA: TGTGCCAGCAGCTTAGATGTCGGGGGGATTAACTATGGCTACACCTTC.

The genes are TRBV11-3 and TRBJ2-3; D is perhaps TRBD2 (6 bases). The germline CDR1 and CDR2 sequences are SGHNT and YENEEA. The ends were cut back, 2 bases at V and 1 base at J, with 10 bases in the middle. The CDR3 length is 15 residues. The CDR3 loop is CASSLFGGGTDTQYF. The CDR3 nucleotides read TGTGCCAGCAGCTTATTCGGAGGGGGCACAGATACGCAGTATTTT.

This clone came up once. This chain connects TRBV9 to TRBJ2-5; 8 bases align to TRBD1. The CDR3 covers 16 residues. V gave up 3 bases and J gave up 9 bases; unmatched junction bases: 16. Germline values: CDR1 SGDLS, CDR2 YYNGEE. This CDR3 is CASSAQPGQARGAQYF. As DNA, the CDR3 is TGTGCCAGCAGCGCGCAACCGGGACAGGCGAGGGGAGCCCAGTACTTC.

J is TRBJ2-3 and V is TRBV7-9, with D maybe TRBD1 (6 bases). The germline V gene encodes CDR1 SEHNR and CDR2 FQNEAQ (reference sequence). The CDR3 covers 19 residues. V lost 6 bases to trimming and J lost 0 bases, with 25 bases between them. The CDR3 nucleotides read TGTGCCAGCAGGCAGTGGGCCGAGGACAGATTTGCTAGCACAGATACGCAGTATTTT. Its protein product is CASRQWAEDRFASTDTQYF. The whole variable domain, remainder taken from reference TRBV7-9 and TRBJ2-3, is DTGVSQNPRHKITKRGQNVTFRCDPISEHNRLYWYRQTLGQGPEFLTYFQNEAQLEKSRLLSDRFSAERPKGSFSTLEIQRTEQGDSAMYLCASRQWAEDRFASTDTQYFGPGTRLTVL.